This passage covers 3 T cell receptor beta chains from one sample sequenced in a study of human T cells and chemical hapten exposure. As for time point: patch test 3, about 24 weeks after DPC sensitization. Treatment meaning: therapeutic diphenylcyclopropenone sensitization with weekly scalp DPC. TCRdb called the RACE reads again in MiXCR, with one record for every CDR3 protein. The sample comprises roughly 100,000 distinct CDR3 sequences, under 40% of which are singletons, and 2.5% to 3.5% rests with the top ten. Sequenced here: whole blood, sampled in connection with sensitization to the hapten diphenylcyclopropenone (DPC). The receptors here all came from a man aged 35 to 55 with alopecia areata. Some clones in this sample may be carry-over from other donors' samples.

The chain has TRBV4-3 and TRBJ2-1, with 13 bases identical to TRBD2. V lost 3 bases, J lost 5 bases, and 4 bases stayed unmatched. Germline V gene lookup returns CDR1 LGHNA and CDR2 YSLEER. The CDR3 is 16 residues long. The CDR3 protein is CASSQHGTSGNNEQFF. The CDR3 DNA reads TGCGCCAGCAGCCAGCATGGGACTAGCGGGAACAATGAGCAGTTCTTC.

This clonotype showed up just a few times. V and J are TRBV10-3 and TRBJ2-1; TRBD1 matches at 9 bases. CDR1 ENHRY and CDR2 SYGVKD come from the germline V gene. J lost 6 bases, V lost 10 bases, and 7 bases had no gene match. The CDR3 extends over 13 amino acids. In DNA, the CDR3 is TGTGCCACCAGACAGGGGGTGGCCAATGAGCAGTTCTTC. Protein: CATRQGVANEQFF.

This clonotype was seen only a few times. V gene TRBV7-9 combines with J gene TRBJ2-3; TRBD2 aligns across 11 bases. The CDR3 runs to 16 residues. The V and J ends lost 5 bases and 1 base, in that order; junction bases with no gene match: 5. Germline V gene data show CDR1 as SEHNR and CDR2 as FQNEAQ (reference sequence). CDR3 in DNA: TGTGCCAGCAGCCCACTAGCGGGAGCTGGCACAGATACGCAGTATTTT. Translating it yields CASSPLAGAGTDTQYF.